This T cell receptor beta chain came from a study of beta chain features in type 1 diabetes (dated by TCRdb to 2017 to 2018). Looking at the study overall: No differences in mean age, gender distribution, total cell number or subset yield were found between patients and healthy donors. A total of 90 million to 140 million sorted cells were examined across all samples, and RNA yield correlated strongly with the number of cells per subset. In the study, TCRB repertoires of sorted circulating CD4+ T cell subsets from recently diagnosed type 1 diabetes patients were compared with those of matched healthy donors. Whereas all 30 or so donors provided naive and central memory subsets, regulatory and stem cell-like memory subsets were isolated from just 8 patients and about 8 healthy donors. The paper's findings and limits, for the study overall: Naive, central memory and regulatory TCRB repertoires appeared to be more alike among patients than among healthy donors. Patients with type 1 diabetes made fewer insertions and deleted more nucleotides at VDJ recombination sites, implying thymic rearrangement abnormalities. A moderate but significant shortening of TCRB CDR3 length was observed in type 1 diabetes patients in all four CD4+ subsets. Because the HLA sub-analyses included only small numbers of individuals, any influence of HLA type on TCRB rearrangement was left unresolved. Because cDNA was sequenced instead of genomic DNA, activated cells with high expression could be over-represented, although the groups did not differ in activation or CD3 levels. PCR might favor shorter templates, but patient and control samples were amplified and corrected together, so any skew would affect both groups equally.

The High Capacity cDNA Reverse Transcription Kit was used to reverse transcribe all of the isolated RNA, meaning that expressed TCRB transcripts were what got sequenced. Deep immunoSEQ sequencing was applied to naive, central memory and regulatory T cell samples, giving an average of about 3.57 million total reads per sample. Sorted cells were lysed in RLT buffer and RNA was extracted with DNase-treated RNeasy Micro or Mini kits, depending on cell number. Each cell subset was processed on its own to prevent cross-contamination, while patient and healthy donor samples were processed together. TCRB sequences were amplified from cDNA with the immunoSEQ multiplex PCR, producing 87-bp fragments spanning the CDR3 region. Sequencing of the amplicons was done on the Illumina HiSeq platform. Per the original workflow: Synthetic template baselines were used to correct PCR bias computationally, reads within Hamming distance 2 were collapsed, and singletons that could not be merged were discarded. Reads were aligned to IMGT to assign V, D and J genes, CDR3 length, and insertions or deletions at six rearrangement sites. Within each subset, clonotype counts were normalized to the number of sorted cells before true diversity and Gini coefficients were calculated with the tcR R package. The overlap coefficient, calculated on TCRB nucleotide sequences, was used to quantify repertoire sharing. Out-of-frame TCRB sequences from naive cells were analyzed to stand in for the pre-selection repertoire. TCRdb limited this immuneACCESS table to in-frame rearrangements with V and J called. A share of clones is missing; checked studies link under half to unresolved V genes, and the rest is unexplained. V, J and clone size were drawn from that table, and D and trimming were deduced from the DNA. The sample has 680,000 or so clones on record, around 15% of them singletons. 0.022% of the sample goes to the ten largest clones.

CDR1 and CDR2, looked up from the germline V gene (reference sequence), are LNHDA and SQIVND. The trim is 7 bases for V and 1 base for J, with a gap of 10 bases between the germline ends. From the cysteine up to the phenylalanine, the CDR3 has a length of 14 residues. The CDR3 DNA has 42 bases and is translated from base 1. Each donor gave one peripheral blood draw, around 0.12 L on average, collected into heparinised tubes. Using a panel that included CD45RO, CCR7, CD25, CD127, CD95 and CD27, naive, central memory, regulatory and stem cell-like memory CD4+ T cells were sorted on a BD FACSAria II. Every sorted population had a purity above 98%. PBMCs were separated immediately by Lymphoprep density gradient centrifugation and were stained directly, without being cultured. So that batch effects would be minimized, each experiment stained and sorted samples in pairs, pairing one healthy donor with one patient.

In the case of this clone: Its antigen remains unidentified. No per-base quality is available; no much larger clone lies one base away.

The sequenced material came from naive CD4+ T cells from blood. The cell subset or site label here, explained by the study, means: true naive CD4+ T cells. The sequence came from a man between 18 and 35 years old with type 1 diabetes. The rearrangement joined TRBV19 to TRBJ2-2; TRBD2 is perhaps the D gene, given 5 matching bases. The DNA reads TGTGCCAGTACCCCCCGGGGGAACACCGGGGAGCTGTTTTTT. It is translated as CASTPRGNTGELFF.